This entry lists 24 T cell receptor beta chains sequenced from one sample in a study of T cell repertoires in cytomegalovirus infection. TCRdb re-analysed the reads in MiXCR, keeping a single row per CDR3 protein. The data show about 260,000 distinct CDR3 sequences, 8% to 9.5% seen once. The sequencing input was PBMCs. All receptors derive from a human donor in good health (CMV status not recorded). Some clones in this sample may be carry-over from other donors' samples.

This clonotype turned up a few times. The rearrangement uses TRBV28 and TRBJ1-4; tentative D call: TRBD1 (5 bases). This CDR3 is built from 13 residues. The germline CDR1 and CDR2 sequences are MDHEN and SYDVKM. V gave up 1 base and J gave up 10 bases, with 10 bases separating them. CDR3 residues: CASSLLLGGKLFF. The CDR3 DNA is TGTGCCAGCAGTTTATTGTTGGGGGGAAAACTGTTTTTT.

This clonotype showed up many times. V gene TRBV7-2 combines with J gene TRBJ1-2, with D unresolved. Trimming took 5 bases from V and 7 from J, leaving 11 bases between them. Germline V gives CDR1 SGHTA, CDR2 FQGNSA. The CDR3 spans 12 residues. CDR3 nucleotides: TGTGCCAGCAGCCCCCCCCCGGTTGGCTACACCTTC. As protein: CASSPPPVGYTF.

This clonotype was recorded many times. V gene TRBV10-1 combines with J gene TRBJ2-1, with TRBD2 matching over 9 bases. Losses at the gene ends were 0 bases for V and 7 bases for J; bases not matched to a gene: 13. Germline CDR1 reads WNHNN; CDR2 reads SYGVQD (reference sequence). This CDR3 is 18 amino acids long. The CDR3 coding sequence is TGCGCCAGCAGTGAGTCGAATCTAGGCGGGAGGGCCTGGAATGAGCAGTTCTTC. This translates into CASSESNLGGRAWNEQFF.

This clonotype was found many times. The CDR3 here is CASSIGPNSPLHF. For the CDR3, the DNA is TGTGCCAGCAGCATAGGGCCAAATTCACCCCTCCACTTT. The V and J genes are TRBV7-2 and TRBJ1-6; D gene uncertain. Germline CDR1 and CDR2: SGHTA and FQGNSA. Deletions cut 5 bases from V and 7 bases from J, with 9 bases between. The CDR3 loop spans 13 amino acids.

In this sample, this clonotype turned up many times. The chain combines TRBV28 with TRBJ2-7; D uncertain. Germline V gives CDR1 MDHEN, CDR2 SYDVKM. The V gene lost 5 bases and the J gene lost 5 bases, with 16 bases spanning the gap. This CDR3 has 14 residues. CDR3 protein: CASSPPGPLNEQYF. CDR3 DNA: TGTGCCAGCAGTCCTCCAGGTCCGCTTAACGAGCAGTACTTC.

Ten or more counts support this clonotype. The gene calls are TRBV12-3 or TRBV12-4 and TRBJ1-1; D perhaps matches TRBD1 (6 bases). The CDR3 totals 14 residues. V was pared by 5 bases and J by 2 bases, with 12 bases between. CDR3 protein: CASSLRTENTEAFF. The DNA of the CDR3 is TGTGCCAGCAGTCTTAGGACAGAAAACACTGAAGCTTTCTTT.

The rearrangement links TRBV12-3 or TRBV12-4 to TRBJ1-1; D not resolved. Trimming stripped 0 bases from V and 2 bases from J, with 13 bases between. The CDR3 totals 16 residues. The DNA of the CDR3 is TGTGCCAGCAGTTTAGCACTCCGGCAGAGTAACACTGAAGCTTTCTTT. Translated: CASSLALRQSNTEAFF.

This clonotype has at least ten counts. The chain combines TRBV7-2 with TRBJ2-2, with no clear D. V was cut by 2 bases and J by 5 bases, with 9 bases left in between. The CDR3 is 14 amino acids. CDR1 SGHTA and CDR2 FQGNSA come from the germline V gene. Here the CDR3 DNA reads TGTGCCAGCAGCTTACCAATACGGACCGGGGAGCTGTTTTTT. Residues: CASSLPIRTGELFF.

This clonotype occurred many times. The chain links TRBV28 to TRBJ1-1; the D gene is possibly TRBD1 (6 bases). V was trimmed by 5 bases and J by 10 bases, leaving 20 bases between them. CDR3 length: 14 amino acids. CDR1 is MDHEN and CDR2 is SYDVKM in the germline V gene. The CDR3 bases are TGTGCCAGCAGTCCTAAGAGGACAGTTCCTCGAGCTTTCTTT. This sequence encodes CASSPKRTVPRAFF.

The chain recombines TRBV28 with TRBJ1-5, with D perhaps TRBD1 (6 bases). There are 15 residues in the CDR3. V lost 6 bases and J 0 bases, leaving 12 bases between the germline ends. In germline, CDR1 is MDHEN, CDR2 SYDVKM. The CDR3 loop is CASRRDTLSNQPQHF. CDR3 DNA: TGTGCCAGCAGGAGGGACACCCTTAGCAATCAGCCCCAGCATTTT.

This rearrangement joins TRBV7-9 to TRBJ1-4, with D maybe TRBD1 (5 bases). The V end was cut by 1 base, the J end by 10 bases, with 16 bases between. The CDR3 is made up of 15 amino acids. From germline, CDR1 is SEHNR and CDR2 FQNEAQ (reference sequence). The CDR3 nucleotides are TGTGCCAGCAGCTTAGATACACCGACAGAGGGAAAACTGTTTTTT. Translation gives CASSLDTPTEGKLFF.

The V gene is TRBV5-5, the J gene TRBJ1-1; D remains ambiguous. CDR1 and CDR2 (germline): SGHKS, YYEKEE (reference sequence). The CDR3 covers 15 residues. The ends were cut back, 0 bases at V and 1 base at J, with 10 bases in the middle. This CDR3 reads CASSLVGVRNTEAFF. DNA of the CDR3: TGTGCCAGCAGCTTGGTCGGGGTCAGGAACACTGAAGCTTTCTTT.

The chain carries TRBV19 and TRBJ2-4; D not resolved. Germline CDR1 LNHDA, CDR2 SQIVND (reference sequence). The CDR3 totals 12 residues. V dropped 4 bases and J dropped 5 bases, with 6 bases sitting between them. The CDR3 is CASSKTENIQYF. CDR3 DNA sequence: TGTGCCAGTAGTAAGACTGAAAACATTCAGTACTTC. The variable domain in full, with the rest retrieved from reference TRBV19 and TRBJ2-4, is DGGITQSPKYLFRKEGQNVTLSCEQNLNHDAMYWYRQDPGQGLRLIYYSQIVNDFQKGDIAEGYSVSREKKESFPLTVTSAQKNPTAFYLCASSKTENIQYFGAGTRLSVL.

The V call is TRBV7-9, the J call TRBJ1-5; D is perhaps TRBD1 (6 bases). The CDR3 length is 15 residues. Germline loops: CDR1 SEHNR, CDR2 FQNEAQ (reference sequence). Trimming pared 5 bases from V and 3 bases from J, leaving 14 bases between. CDR3 sequence reads: CASSEGGQVNQPQHF. In DNA form, the CDR3 reads TGTGCCAGCAGCGAGGGGGGGCAGGTCAATCAGCCCCAGCATTTT.

This chain connects TRBV9 to TRBJ2-1, with D possibly being TRBD2 (6 bases). The germline V gene has CDR1 SGDLS and CDR2 YYNGEE. V lost 2 bases and J lost 6, with 9 bases in between. This CDR3 spans 13 amino acids. CDR3 sequence (DNA): TGTGCCAGCAGCGTCCGGGGGACCAATGAGCAGTTCTTC. This codes for CASSVRGTNEQFF.

Many counts were recorded for this clonotype. The chain employs TRBV29-1 and TRBJ2-7, with TRBD1 matching over 9 bases. The CDR3 has 14 residues. V shed 3 bases and J 4 bases; nucleotides not matched to a gene: 7. CDR1 is SQVTM, CDR2 ANQGSEA, per germline. CDR3 in amino acids: CSVDETGGGYEQYF. CDR3 DNA: TGCAGCGTTGACGAAACAGGGGGCGGTTACGAGCAGTACTTC.

This clonotype was observed many times. V usage is TRBV7-2 and J usage is TRBJ1-1, with D possibly TRBD1 on 5 matching bases. The germline V gene encodes CDR1 SGHTA and CDR2 FQGNSA. Deletions cut 4 bases from V and 1 base from J, with 13 bases between. The CDR3 is 15 amino acids. CDR3: CASSSRDGGNTEAFF. The CDR3 DNA reads TGTGCCAGCAGCTCCCGGGACGGAGGGAACACTGAAGCTTTCTTT.

This clonotype was seen many times. The rearrangement uses TRBV7-2 and TRBJ2-3, with TRBD1 matching 7 bases. The germline CDR1 and CDR2 sequences are SGHTA and FQGNSA. V lost 5 bases, J lost 2 bases, and 10 bases stayed unmatched. The CDR3 has 16 residues. CDR3 sequence: CASSPHPGQLTDTQYF. The CDR3 DNA sequence: TGTGCCAGCAGCCCCCACCCGGGACAGCTCACAGATACGCAGTATTTT.

This clonotype was recorded at least ten times. The chain joins TRBV28 to TRBJ2-7; TRBD2 matches at 8 bases. The germline CDR1 and CDR2 sequences are MDHEN and SYDVKM. With V trimmed by 8 bases and J by 0 bases, 6 bases remained unmatched. The CDR3 is 14 amino acids. Here the CDR3 DNA reads TGTGCCAGCTTCGGGGGGGGCTACTCCTACGAGCAGTACTTC. Its protein product is CASFGGGYSYEQYF.

Ten or more counts support this clonotype. V gene TRBV7-2 combines with J gene TRBJ2-3; D not certain. This CDR3 comprises 14 residues. Germline CDR1 is SGHTA and CDR2 is FQGNSA. The V end was cut by 3 bases, the J end by 2 bases, with 9 bases between. The CDR3 DNA is TGTGCCAGCAGCTTTAGGCAGACCACAGATACGCAGTATTTT. It codes for CASSFRQTTDTQYF.

The rearrangement links TRBV28 to TRBJ2-7; 9 bases fit TRBD2. The CDR3 is 14 amino acids. V was clipped by 5 bases and J by 7 bases; unmatched bases: 9. Germline V gene lookup returns CDR1 MDHEN and CDR2 SYDVKM. The DNA for the CDR3 is TGTGCCAGCAGTGGCGGGAGGGCCTTCAGGGAGCAGTACTTC. Translated: CASSGGRAFREQYF.

This clonotype was detected ten times or more. CDR3 bases: TGTGCCAGCAGCTTACGGACGGATAGCTCCTACAATGAGCAGTTCTTC. As protein: CASSLRTDSSYNEQFF. The rearrangement uses TRBV7-6 and TRBJ2-1; no clear D. The germline V and J ends were trimmed by 2 bases and 0 bases, with 11 bases remaining between them. The CDR3 extends over 16 amino acids. Germline-derived CDR1 and CDR2 are SGHVS and FNYEAQ.

This clonotype has a count of ten or more. The chain uses TRBV7-2 and TRBJ1-4, with TRBD1 as a possible D gene (5 bases). The V and J ends lost 5 bases and 8 bases respectively, with 15 bases between them. This CDR3 has 14 amino acids. From germline, CDR1 is SGHTA and CDR2 FQGNSA. The chain's CDR3 is CASSLTGGREKLFF. The CDR3 DNA reads as TGTGCCAGCAGCCTAACAGGAGGTAGAGAAAAACTGTTTTTT. Together with reference TRBV7-2 and TRBJ1-4, the CDR3 gives the full variable domain: GAGVSQSPSNKVTEKGKDVELRCDPISGHTALYWYRQSLGQGLEFLIYFQGNSAPDKSGLPSDRFSAERTGGSVSTLTIQRTQQEDSAVYLCASSLTGGREKLFFGSGTQLSVL.

The sample holds many counts of this clonotype. The gene calls are TRBV7-2 and TRBJ1-6; maybe TRBD1 (5 bases). In germline, CDR1 is SGHTA, CDR2 FQGNSA. Trimming pared 4 bases from V and 6 bases from J, leaving 19 bases between. This CDR3 is built from 17 residues. The CDR3 is CASSSSGTLPLNSPLHF. The CDR3 nucleotides read TGTGCCAGCAGCTCCTCCGGGACCCTGCCCCTTAATTCACCCCTCCACTTT.